These 11 T cell receptor beta chains were sequenced from one sample in a study of response to subunit inactivated influenza vaccine (dated by TCRdb to the late 2010s). The library was built by means of RT-PCR. Sequencing was performed on an Illumina HiSeq 2500. Through fastp at Q25 and MiXCR, TCRdb rebuilt clones from the public reads, retaining in-frame beta chains. CDR3 protein duplicates are merged, each entry listing the most common genes and DNA. This sample gives roughly 700,000 distinct CDR3 sequences in total; more than 11% of them show up just once. The leading ten clones occupy 6% to 8% of the sample. Specimen: PBMCs from blood, collected less than 15 days before vaccination. The receptors were sampled from a man aged 50-59 years who received an inactivated influenza vaccine. Donor details come from another sample of the same person, matched by shared clones.

Only a few counts were recorded for this clonotype. The rearrangement joins TRBV12-3 or TRBV12-4 to TRBJ2-5; 10 bases match TRBD2. The CDR3 covers 17 residues. V lost 8 bases to trimming and J lost 4 bases; unmatched junction nucleotides: 16. The CDR3 region is CASLPRSGRAQGETQYF. CDR3 coding DNA: TGTGCCAGCCTCCCCCGAAGCGGGAGGGCCCAGGGAGAGACCCAGTACTTC.

At least ten counts were recorded for this clonotype. This rearrangement joins TRBV24-1 to TRBJ2-2, with D unclear. Germline lookup yields CDR1 KGHDR and CDR2 SFDVKD. The germline V and J ends were trimmed by 1 base and 7 bases, with 9 bases remaining between them. The CDR3 has 14 amino acids. CDR3 sequence (DNA): TGTGCCACCAGTGATTTAAGGGAAGACGGGGAGCTGTTTTTT. Protein: CATSDLREDGELFF.

About this clonotype: A much bigger clone sits one base away, suggesting this may be a read error. The V and J genes are TRBV29-1 and TRBJ2-5, with a tentative D call TRBD1 (6 bases). The CDR3 covers 11 residues. Germline V gene lookup returns CDR1 SQVTM and CDR2 ANQGSEA. The CDR3 region is CSVGQQEAQYF. The CDR3 DNA reads as TGCAGCGTCGGACAGCAAGAGGCCCAGTACTTC. Complete variable domain (other parts from reference TRBV29-1 and TRBJ2-5): SAVISQKPSRDICQRGTSLTIQCQVDSQVTMMFWYRQQPGQSLTLIATANQGSEATYESGFVIDKFPISRPNLTFSTLTVSNMSPEDSSIYLCSVGQQEAQYFGPGTRLLVL.

This clonotype came up a few times. The chain combines TRBV27 with TRBJ1-1; no firm D call. There are 14 residues in the CDR3. Germline CDR1 MNHEY, CDR2 SMNVEV (reference sequence). The V gene lost 3 bases and the J gene lost 3 bases, with 11 bases spanning the gap. Here the CDR3 DNA reads TGTGCCAGCAGTTTTGGTAACTGGGACACTGAAGCTTTCTTT. It yields the protein CASSFGNWDTEAFF.

In this sample, this clonotype turned up a few times. The J gene is TRBJ2-1, the V gene TRBV9; 9 bases match TRBD1. The germline gives CDR1 SGDLS, CDR2 YYNGEE. V lost 0 bases to trimming and J lost 8 bases; unmatched junction nucleotides: 3. The CDR3 loop spans 14 amino acids. The CDR3 sequence is CASSVGGTGYEQFF. The CDR3 bases are TGTGCCAGCAGCGTAGGCGGGACAGGGTATGAGCAGTTCTTC. The full variable domain, with the rest looked up from reference TRBV9 and TRBJ2-1, is DSGVTQTPKHLITATGQRVTLRCSPRSGDLSVYWYQQSLDQGLQFLIQYYNGEERAKGNILERFSAQQFPDLHSELNLSSLELGDSALYFCASSVGGTGYEQFFGPGTRLTVL.

This clonotype was counted only a few times. This sequence joins TRBV7-9 and TRBJ2-2; D possibly corresponds to TRBD1 (5 bases). With 1 base removed from V and 4 bases from J, the gap between germline ends came to 13 bases. The CDR3 spans 16 residues. The V gene's germline CDR1 is SEHNR and CDR2 FQNEAQ (reference sequence). DNA of the CDR3: TGTGCCAGCAGCTTAGTTGGCAGGGCGTCCACCGGGGAGCTGTTTTTT. Protein product: CASSLVGRASTGELFF. Full variable domain (remainder filled in from reference TRBV7-9 and TRBJ2-2): DTGVSQNPRHKITKRGQNVTFRCDPISEHNRLYWYRQTLGQGPEFLTYFQNEAQLEKSRLLSDRFSAERPKGSFSTLEIQRTEQGDSAMYLCASSLVGRASTGELFFGEGSRLTVL.

This chain links TRBV28 with TRBJ1-1; D possibly corresponds to TRBD1 (6 bases). Germline CDR1 is MDHEN and CDR2 is SYDVKM. Trimming cost V 2 bases and J 5 bases, with 15 bases left between them. The CDR3 consists of 15 residues. CDR3 protein: CASSLSMGGATEAFF. CDR3 sequence (DNA): TGTGCCAGCAGTTTAAGTATGGGGGGCGCGACTGAAGCTTTCTTT.

This clonotype turned up a few times. The chain couples TRBV11-2 to TRBJ2-3; 9 bases are a match to TRBD1. This CDR3 is 14 amino acids long. V lost 2 bases to trimming and J lost 14 bases; unmatched junction nucleotides: 11. From germline, CDR1 is SGHAT and CDR2 FQNNGV. CDR3 loop: CASSLTQGAGALYF. The DNA of the CDR3 is TGTGCCAGCAGCTTAACACAGGGGGCCGGGGCTTTGTATTTT.

This clonotype was seen a few times. V gene TRBV10-3 combines with J gene TRBJ1-4, with TRBD1 identical over 9 bases. The germline gives CDR1 ENHRY, CDR2 SYGVKD. V dropped 2 bases and J dropped 5; count of bases not matched to a gene: 6. The CDR3 is made up of 16 amino acids. CDR3 protein: CAISESPGQGNEKLFF. CDR3 sequence (DNA): TGTGCCATCAGTGAGAGCCCGGGACAGGGAAATGAAAAACTGTTTTTT.

The V and J genes are TRBV6-2 or TRBV6-3 and TRBJ2-1; 8 bases are shared with TRBD2. Germline V gene data show CDR1 as MNHEY and CDR2 as SVGEGT. J lost 9 bases, V lost 6 bases, and 22 bases had no gene match. CDR3 length: 18 residues. The CDR3 reads CASRSPTQSGGLPGEQFF. The CDR3 nucleotides read TGTGCCAGCAGGTCCCCGACCCAAAGCGGGGGTCTCCCAGGTGAGCAGTTCTTC.

J is TRBJ1-5 and V is TRBV19, with D tentatively TRBD1 (5 bases). This CDR3 is 15 amino acids long. Germline lookup yields CDR1 LNHDA and CDR2 SQIVND (reference sequence). Trimming removed 6 bases from V and 0 bases from J, with 12 bases in between. CDR3 in DNA: TGTGCCAGTAGAACCTGGGGGGGTAGCAATCAGCCCCAGCATTTT. Residues: CASRTWGGSNQPQHF.